This T cell receptor (beta chain) was identified during a study of spatial heterogeneity in lung cancer (dated by TCRdb to between 2019 and 2020). Describing the broader study: Beta-chain transcripts were consistently detected in greater numbers than alpha-chain transcripts, which likely reflected higher beta-chain transcript abundance. In the raw uncorrected reads, each unique combination of TCR and UMI appeared on average more than ten times. In non-small cell lung cancer, the study quantitatively compared TCR alpha and beta repertoires across several tumor regions, matched nontumor lung, and blood. Nonsynonymous mutation counts, determined by whole-exome sequencing of tumor tissue, were related to features of the TCR repertoire. Both alpha and beta chains were TCR-sequenced in hundreds of tumor regions, some 64 matched nontumor lung samples and around 50 PBMC samples obtained at surgery. Results the study describes overall, beyond this receptor: Confirming at a functional level the hypothesis that regional TCRs recognize regional mutations was considered to require additional single-cell paired TCR alpha and beta sequencing. Ubiquitous expanded tumor TCRs were detected in blood more often at tumor resection than at routine follow-up.

The sample's time point, from its label and the paper: sample taken at primary tumor resection. Donors were over 60 patients with early-stage, untreated non-small cell lung cancer from the lung TRACERx cohort. Whole RNA extracted from tumor and nontumor lung tissue, or from cryopreserved PBMC samples, was used for TCR sequencing without cell sorting. Only patients for whom sufficient RNA was available from at least two tumor regions were selected for TCR sequencing. The library was produced with 5' RACE. The listed sequencing device is NextSeq 500. In the TCR library protocol, a unique molecular identifier was attached to each TCR cDNA molecule so that PCR and sequencing errors could be corrected. Concerning the study's data processing: Decombinator tools were used for TCR identification, UMI-based error correction and CDR3 extraction. TCRs above a frequency of 2 per 1,000, corresponding to the top 1% of the tumor frequency distribution, were defined as expanded. Renyi diversity was computed with the R vegan package after each repertoire had been subsampled 100 times to 5,000 TCRs. CDR3 similarity networks were constructed using string-kernel similarity of amino acid triplets, with links drawn between CDR3s whose pairwise similarity was above 0.82. TCRdb passed the public sequencing reads through fastp at Q25 and MiXCR, retaining productive beta sequences. All rows with the same CDR3 protein become a single entry with the most common DNA and genes. None of the V and J calls come from the authors' own analysis; TCRdb made them. The sample data list 45,000 to 55,000 distinct CDR3 sequences, and roughly 5.2% of these were observed just once. 11% of the sample comes from the top ten.

This clonotype occurred a few times. It lacks a known antigen. No much larger clone exists at a distance of one base, and base qualities are not known. The TCR comes from a male donor with early-stage non-small cell lung cancer. The specimen comprised PBMCs, sampled at surgery.

The CDR3 loop reads CSARDRTGAQPQHF. The sequenced DNA is TGCAGTGCTAGAGATAGGACAGGAGCTCAGCCCCAGCATTTT. The sequence links TRBV20-1 to TRBJ1-5; TRBD1 fits 7 bases in the junction. V has 0 bases trimmed and J has 6 bases trimmed; junction bases matching no gene number 5. CDR1 and CDR2, per the germline V gene (reference sequence), are DFQATT and SNEGSKA. The CDR3 starts with the cysteine, ends with the phenylalanine, and has 14 residues. The read is trimmed to its CDR3 DNA, 42 bases read in frame from base 1.